The clone carrying this TCR beta chain occurred once. Its antigen is not identified. This entry comes from a study of shared clonotypes between healthy human individuals. Germline CDR1 reads MNHNS; CDR2 reads SASEGT. The CDR3 runs 17 residues. J was trimmed by 4 bases and V by 6 bases; bases with no gene match: 13. The study, taken as a whole, reports: Researchers sampled only blood; tissue repertoires likely differ. Naive CD4 clonotype sharing across several donors was around 5%.

Sorted-subset replicate PCR reactions were performed with approximately 180 ng DNA, corresponding to about 32,000 T cell genomes. Libraries were prepared by immunoSEQ multiplex PCR; TCRdb keeps only in-frame clonotypes and omits some of them. The data show over 2 million clones, roughly 94% seen once. V and J are TRBV6-1 and TRBJ2-7, with 12 positions matching TRBD1. The origin of this receptor is a man younger than 35 in good health. The sequenced sample was naive CD4+ T cells sorted from blood. Subset indicated: CD45RA+ positively selected. CDR3 coding DNA: TGTGCCAGCAGGGAACATACCGGGACAGGGGGCTATTACGAGCAGTACTTC. Translation gives CASREHTGTGGYYEQYF.